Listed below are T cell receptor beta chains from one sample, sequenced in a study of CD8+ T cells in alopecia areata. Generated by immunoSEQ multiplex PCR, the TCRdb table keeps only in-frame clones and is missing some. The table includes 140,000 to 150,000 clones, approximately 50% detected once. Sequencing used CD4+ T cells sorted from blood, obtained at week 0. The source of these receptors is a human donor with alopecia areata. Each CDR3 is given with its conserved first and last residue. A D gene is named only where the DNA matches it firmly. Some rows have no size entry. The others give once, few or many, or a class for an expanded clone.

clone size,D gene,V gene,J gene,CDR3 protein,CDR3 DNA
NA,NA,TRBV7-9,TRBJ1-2,CASSFIGFMRGYGYTF,TGTGCCAGCAGCTTTATCGGATTCATGCGGGGCTATGGCTACACCTTC
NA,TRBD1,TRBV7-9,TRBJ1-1,CASSLGQAATEAFF,TGTGCCAGCAGCCTAGGACAGGCTGCCACTGAAGCTTTCTTT
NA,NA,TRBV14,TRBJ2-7,CASSQRGGPTYEQYF,TGTGCCAGCAGCCAACGAGGGGGACCAACCTACGAGCAGTACTTC
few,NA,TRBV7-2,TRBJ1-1,CASSLAAKGSYEGSSATGEAFF,TGTGCCAGCAGCTTAGCGGCGAAGGGTTCTTATGAGGGGAGCTCGGCGACAGGTGAAGCTTTCTTT
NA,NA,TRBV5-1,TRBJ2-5,CASSSRGGETQYF,TGCGCCAGCAGCTCCAGGGGTGGCGAGACCCAGTACTTC
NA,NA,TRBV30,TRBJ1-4,CAWSGREQKLFF,TGTGCCTGGAGCGGCAGGGAGCAAAAACTGTTTTTT
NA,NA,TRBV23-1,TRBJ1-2,CASSPGRDYGYTF,TGCGCCAGCAGCCCCGGACGTGACTATGGCTACACCTTC
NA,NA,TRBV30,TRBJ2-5,CAWSVPQEDQETQYF,TGTGCCTGGAGCGTACCCCAGGAGGACCAAGAGACCCAGTACTTC
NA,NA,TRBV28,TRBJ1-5,CASSSTIGGQPQHF,TGTGCCAGCAGTTCCACCATTGGCGGTCAGCCCCAGCATTTT
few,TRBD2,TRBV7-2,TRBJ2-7,CASSWGTNGLEQYF,TGTGCCAGCAGCTGGGGGACTAACGGGCTCGAGCAGTACTTC
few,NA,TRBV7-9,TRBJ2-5,CASSTDGRGTQYF,TGTGCCAGCAGCACTGATGGCAGAGGGACCCAGTACTTC
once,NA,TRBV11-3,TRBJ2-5,CASSLRLAGETQYF,TGTGCCAGCAGCTTGAGGTTAGCTGGCGAGACCCAGTACTTC
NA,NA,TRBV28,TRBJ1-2,CAMGAGGHYGYTF,TGTGCCATGGGGGCTGGGGGACACTATGGCTACACCTTC
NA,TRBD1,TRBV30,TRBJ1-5,CAWSVRQGNQPQHF,TGTGCCTGGAGTGTACGACAGGGTAATCAGCCCCAGCATTTT
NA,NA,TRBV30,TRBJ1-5,CAWSGGAQPQHF,TGTGCCTGGTCCGGGGGGGCTCAGCCCCAGCATTTT
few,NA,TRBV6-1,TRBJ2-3,CASSERGAVSTDTQYF,TGTGCCAGCAGTGAAAGGGGAGCGGTTAGCACAGATACGCAGTATTTT
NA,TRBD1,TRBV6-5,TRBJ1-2,CASSYSDRDGYTF,TGTGCCAGCAGTTACTCAGACAGGGATGGCTACACCTTC
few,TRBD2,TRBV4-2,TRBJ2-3,CASSLVAGGLTDTQYF,TGTGCCAGCAGCTTGGTAGCGGGAGGGCTTACAGATACGCAGTATTTT
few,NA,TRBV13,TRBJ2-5,CASSLGGRETQYF,TGTGCCAGCAGCTTAGGCGGGCGGGAGACCCAGTACTTC
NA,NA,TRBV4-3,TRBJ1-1,CASSRGGRLNTEAFF,TGCGCCAGCAGCCGAGGGGGGCGGCTGAACACTGAAGCTTTCTTT
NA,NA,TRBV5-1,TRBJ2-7,CASSPDLYEQYF,TGCGCCAGCAGCCCTGACCTCTACGAGCAGTACTTC
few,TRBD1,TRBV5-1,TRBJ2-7,CASSKDGTGYYEQYF,TGCGCCAGCAGCAAAGACGGGACAGGGTATTACGAGCAGTACTTC
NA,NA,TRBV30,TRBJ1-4,CAWRPRGGGNEKLFF,TGTGCCTGGCGCCCCCGAGGTGGAGGGAATGAAAAACTGTTTTTT
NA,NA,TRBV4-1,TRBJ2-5,CASSQDGSRETQYF,TGCGCCAGCAGCCAAGATGGCAGTAGGGAGACCCAGTACTTC
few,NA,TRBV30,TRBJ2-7,CAWSPRSEQYF,TGTGCCTGGAGTCCCCGGAGCGAGCAGTACTTC
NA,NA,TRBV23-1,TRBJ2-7,CASSPLGGGGKGEQYF,TGCGCCAGCAGTCCCCTGGGAGGAGGGGGCAAGGGCGAGCAGTACTTC
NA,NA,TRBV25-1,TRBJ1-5,CASSGPGGGQPQHF,TGTGCCAGCAGTGGGCCAGGAGGGGGTCAGCCCCAGCATTTT
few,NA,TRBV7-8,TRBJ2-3,CASSFSVLLGTDTQYF,TGTGCCAGCAGCTTTAGCGTCCTGCTGGGCACAGATACGCAGTATTTT
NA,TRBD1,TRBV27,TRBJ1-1,CASSLHRGSGLNTEAFF,TGTGCCAGCAGTCTTCACAGGGGCTCTGGACTGAACACTGAAGCTTTCTTT
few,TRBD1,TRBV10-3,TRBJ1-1,CATNQGDSPMNTEAFF,TGTGCCACCAATCAGGGGGACTCCCCCATGAACACTGAAGCTTTCTTT
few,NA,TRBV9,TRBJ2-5,CASSVGTTQETQYF,TGTGCCAGCAGCGTAGGTACAACCCAAGAGACCCAGTACTTC
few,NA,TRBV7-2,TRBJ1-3,CASSLGPMEISGNTIYF,TGTGCCAGCAGCTTAGGTCCAATGGAGATCTCTGGAAACACCATATATTTT
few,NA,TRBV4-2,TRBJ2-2,CASSQETRTGELFF,TGTGCCAGCAGCCAAGAAACCCGCACCGGGGAGCTGTTTTTT
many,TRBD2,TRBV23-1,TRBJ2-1,CASSQSERESNNEQFF,TGCGCCAGCAGTCAATCTGAGCGGGAGTCCAACAATGAGCAGTTCTTC
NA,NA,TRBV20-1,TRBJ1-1,CSARGQRAFF,TGCAGTGCTAGAGGCCAGAGGGCTTTCTTT
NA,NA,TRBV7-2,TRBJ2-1,CASSPPGRPYNEQFF,TGTGCCAGCAGCCCCCCAGGCAGGCCATACAATGAGCAGTTCTTC
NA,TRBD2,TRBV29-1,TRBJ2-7,CSAGSGWGSYEQYF,TGCAGCGCTGGTAGCGGGTGGGGCTCCTACGAGCAGTACTTC
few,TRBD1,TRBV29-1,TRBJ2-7,CSVQGRLTYEQYF,TGCAGCGTACAGGGGCGCCTAACCTACGAGCAGTACTTC
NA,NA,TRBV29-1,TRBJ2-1,CSAQTRAPDGRVNEQFF,TGCAGCGCCCAAACCCGGGCGCCAGACGGACGAGTTAATGAGCAGTTCTTC
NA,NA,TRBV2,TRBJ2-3,CASSVQGRPTDTQYF,TGTGCCAGCAGTGTACAGGGCCGCCCCACAGATACGCAGTATTTT
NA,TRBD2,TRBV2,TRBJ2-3,CASNGGKDTQYF,TGTGCCAGCAACGGGGGGAAAGATACGCAGTATTTT
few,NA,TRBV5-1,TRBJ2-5,CASSLRPGETQYF,TGCGCCAGCAGCTTGAGGCCCGGGGAGACCCAGTACTTC
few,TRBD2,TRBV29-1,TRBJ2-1,CSVKRGRDWNEQFF,TGCAGCGTTAAACGCGGGAGGGATTGGAATGAGCAGTTCTTC
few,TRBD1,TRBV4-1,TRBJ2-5,CASSQEGGRKTQYF,TGCGCCAGCAGCCAAGAAGGGGGCCGGAAGACCCAGTACTTC
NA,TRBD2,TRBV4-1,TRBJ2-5,CASSLRSGTQQETQYF,TGCGCCAGCAGCCTCCGTAGCGGGACTCAGCAAGAGACCCAGTACTTC
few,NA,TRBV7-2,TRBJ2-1,CASSSLTGRGSYNEQFF,TGTGCCAGCAGCTCACTGACCGGGAGAGGCTCCTACAATGAGCAGTTCTTC
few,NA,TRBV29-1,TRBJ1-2,CSVEDRGGTGGYTF,TGCAGCGTTGAAGACCGGGGCGGGACTGGTGGCTACACCTTC
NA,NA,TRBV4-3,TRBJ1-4,CASSQGDSRGNEKLFF,TGCGCCAGCAGCCAAGGAGACTCTCGGGGTAATGAAAAACTGTTTTTT
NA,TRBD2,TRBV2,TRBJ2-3,CASSGGSGGIDTQYF,TGTGCCAGCAGTGGCGGGTCGGGAGGGATAGATACGCAGTATTTT
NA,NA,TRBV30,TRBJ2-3,CARSTQYF,TGTGCCCGGAGTACGCAGTATTTT
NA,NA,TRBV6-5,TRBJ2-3,CASSYPGSGRNTQYF,TGTGCCAGCAGTTACCCCGGGTCCGGCAGGAATACGCAGTATTTT
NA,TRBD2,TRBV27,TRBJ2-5,CASSLSLAGYQETQYF,TGTGCCAGCAGTTTATCGCTAGCGGGGTACCAAGAGACCCAGTACTTC
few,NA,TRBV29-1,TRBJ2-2,CSVAGGELFF,TGCAGCGTTGCCGGGGGCGAGCTGTTTTTT
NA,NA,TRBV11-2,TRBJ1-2,CASSLLGANYGYTF,TGTGCCAGCAGCCTCCTGGGAGCTAACTATGGCTACACCTTC
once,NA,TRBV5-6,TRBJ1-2,CASSSLWGGFGYTF,TGTGCCAGCAGCTCGCTTTGGGGGGGCTTTGGCTACACCTTC
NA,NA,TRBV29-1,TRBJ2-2,CSVEARIDGLGELFF,TGCAGCGTTGAAGCCCGGATTGATGGCCTGGGGGAGCTGTTTTTT
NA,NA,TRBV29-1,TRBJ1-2,CSVLGLDGYTF,TGCAGCGTTTTGGGGCTCGATGGCTACACCTTC
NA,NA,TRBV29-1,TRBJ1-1,CSSTGWDTEAFF,TGCAGCTCTACCGGTTGGGACACTGAAGCTTTCTTT
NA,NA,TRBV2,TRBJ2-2,CASSDGGTTGELFF,TGTGCCAGCAGTGATGGGGGGACCACCGGGGAGCTGTTTTTT